Following are 22 T cell receptor beta chains from one sample sequenced in a study of vaccination effects on CD4 cells after COVID-19. The antigens of these receptors remain unknown. Only in-frame clones appear in the TCRdb table, and some are missing; sequencing was by immunoSEQ multiplex PCR. This repertoire shows 13,000 to 15,000 clones, less than 85% found once; its top ten account for 15% to 20%. Sequencing in the ViraFEST assay came after antigen-specific CD4+ T cells had been expanded with viral peptide pools, which were used to stimulate PBMC. Cultured cells yielded isolated CD4+ T cells after roughly 11 days. Confirmation by PCR established that the person had SARS-CoV-2 infection between March and December 2020. Subjects were given two BNT162b2 or mRNA-1273 vaccine doses. The sample in question was CD4+ T cells from PBMCs cultured with SARS-CoV-2 spike peptides, obtained after COVID-19 vaccination. Source of these receptors: a human donor who had a prior SARS-CoV-2 infection.

This clone was seen a few times. The chain recombines TRBV6-4 with TRBJ2-3; D is uncertain. The germline V and J ends were trimmed by 3 bases and 6 bases, with 10 bases remaining between them. The germline gives CDR1 MRHNA, CDR2 SNTAGT. The CDR3 sequence is 13 residues long. The CDR3 spells CASSEYWLDTQYF. The CDR3 bases are TGTGCCAGCAGTGAATACTGGTTGGATACGCAGTATTTT.

The chain links TRBV4-3 to TRBJ2-1; no definite D call. Trimming took off 1 base at V and 9 bases at J, with 13 bases between the two ends. The CDR3 has 14 amino acids. Germline V lookup: CDR1 LGHNA, CDR2 YSLEER. CDR3: CASSQVVLGIEQFF. The CDR3, as DNA: TGCGCCAGCAGCCAAGTTGTGTTGGGTATTGAGCAGTTCTTC.

The gene calls are TRBV6-2 or TRBV6-3 and TRBJ2-6; the D gene is possibly TRBD2 (6 bases). The length of the CDR3 is 19 residues. Trimming took off 4 bases at V and 2 bases at J, with 21 bases between the two ends. Looked up from germline, CDR1 is MNHEY and CDR2 is SVGEGT. The CDR3 nucleotides are TGTGCCAGCAGTTCTACCGGGACTCAGTTTCCGGCTGGGGCCAACGTCCTGACTTTC. Its translation: CASSSTGTQFPAGANVLTF.

This clone has only a few counts. The genes are TRBV4-2 and TRBJ2-2; D is unclear. The V and J ends lost 6 bases and 1 base respectively, with 3 bases between them. Germline assignment: CDR1 LGHNA and CDR2 YNFKEQ. The CDR3 runs to 12 residues. The CDR3 loop is CASRKNTGELFF. CDR3 bases: TGTGCCAGCAGGAAGAACACCGGGGAGCTGTTTTTT.

A note on this clone: One junction end disagrees with the germline gene, perhaps due to a read error. The CDR3 DNA reads as TGTGCCAGCAGTCTAGCTTATGAGCAGTTCTTC. Amino acid sequence: CASSLAYEQFF. The chain is built from TRBV12-3 or TRBV12-4 and TRBJ2-1; tentative D call: TRBD2 (5 bases). This CDR3 has 11 amino acids.

In the case of this clone: An end of the junction differs from the germline gene, which may be a read error. The J gene is TRBJ1-6, the V gene TRBV27, with 7 bases fitting TRBD1. The CDR3 is 17 residues long. Germline V gives CDR1 MNHEY, CDR2 SMNVEV (reference sequence). CDR3 loop: CASSLWAGGGSHSPLHF. The CDR3 DNA is TGTGCCAGCAGCTTATGGGCAGGGGGAGGGTCGCATTCACCCCTCCACTTT.

This clone was picked up a small number of times. The rearrangement links TRBV7-2 to TRBJ2-5; D is ambiguous. Germline V gene sequence: CDR1 SGHTA, CDR2 FQGNSA. The CDR3 consists of 11 residues. Between the trimmed V and J ends, which lost 5 bases and 5 bases, there was a span of 6 bases. The CDR3 protein is CASSVQETQYF. CDR3 sequence (DNA): TGTGCCAGCAGCGTACAGGAGACCCAGTACTTC.

CDR3 protein: CASSELSLPTDTQYF. The CDR3 DNA reads TGTGCCAGCAGTGAATTGAGTTTACCCACAGATACGCAGTATTTT. The chain employs TRBV2 and TRBJ2-3, with D unclear. The V gene's germline CDR1 is SNHLY and CDR2 FYNNEI. The CDR3 is made up of 15 amino acids. V was shortened by 2 bases and J by 2 bases, with 11 bases between the two germline ends.

The rearrangement links TRBV19 to TRBJ1-4; D remains ambiguous. The germline V and J ends were trimmed by 1 base and 8 bases, with 11 bases remaining between them. Per germline, CDR1 LNHDA and CDR2 SQIVND (reference sequence). This CDR3 has 14 residues. DNA of the CDR3: TGTGCCAGTAGTATAGGGATCTGGGTCGAAAAACTGTTTTTT. Its protein is CASSIGIWVEKLFF. The full variable domain, its missing parts supplied by reference TRBV19 and TRBJ1-4, is DGGITQSPKYLFRKEGQNVTLSCEQNLNHDAMYWYRQDPGQGLRLIYYSQIVNDFQKGDIAEGYSVSREKKESFPLTVTSAQKNPTAFYLCASSIGIWVEKLFFGSGTQLSVL.

This chain connects TRBV18 to TRBJ2-2; either TRBD1 or TRBD2 may fit D (5 bases each). Germline CDR1 KGHSH, CDR2 LQKENI. V dropped 3 bases and J dropped 2 bases, with 13 bases sitting between them. There are 16 residues in the CDR3. The CDR3 bases are TGTGCCAGCTCACCGATGGGACGGGCCAACACCGGGGAGCTGTTTTTT. Amino acid sequence: CASSPMGRANTGELFF.

This clone was picked up a small number of times. This chain uses TRBV20-1 with TRBJ1-2; D gene unclear. The CDR3 is 11 amino acids. V lost 5 bases and J lost 5, with 9 bases in between. CDR1 and CDR2 (germline): DFQATT, SNEGSKA (reference sequence). Here the CDR3 DNA reads TGCAGTGCTGATATGGGGTATGGCTACACCTTC. The encoded protein is CSADMGYGYTF.

In this sample, this clone turned up a few times. This chain uses TRBV19 with TRBJ2-1, with 7 bases matching TRBD2. CDR3 length equals 15 residues. V dropped 1 base and J dropped 4; count of bases not matched to a gene: 4. Germline lookup yields CDR1 LNHDA and CDR2 SQIVND (reference sequence). The CDR3 bases are TGTGCCAGTAGTATAGGCGGGAGCATATACAATGAGCAGTTCTTC. Translating gives CASSIGGSIYNEQFF.

This clone was detected only a few times. J is TRBJ1-1 and V is TRBV7-3, with a tentative D call TRBD1 (5 bases). V was cut by 5 bases and J by 6 bases, with 16 bases left in between. Germline V gives CDR1 SGHTA, CDR2 FQGTGA. This CDR3 has 14 amino acids. In DNA form, the CDR3 reads TGTGCCAGCAGCCTAAGGGGTGGGATGGCTGAAGCTTTCTTT. Amino acid sequence: CASSLRGGMAEAFF.

This chain connects TRBV2 to TRBJ2-3; TRBD2 matches at 7 bases. This CDR3 has 14 amino acids. Germline V gene sequence: CDR1 SNHLY, CDR2 FYNNEI. V lost 8 bases and J lost 5; bases outside the gene matches: 10. CDR3 DNA: TGTGCCAGCCGCAGACTAGCTAGCGGAGATACGCAGTATTTT. This sequence encodes CASRRLASGDTQYF.

This chain uses TRBV21-1 with TRBJ1-1. TRBV21-1 is annotated as a pseudogene. The CDR3 length is 15 residues. In nucleotides, the CDR3 is TGTGCCAGCAGCCCGCGGGCGTTAACGGGCACTGAAGCTTTCTTT. Translated: CASSPRALTGTEAFF.

The rearrangement links TRBV24-1 to TRBJ2-2; 9 nucleotides agree with TRBD1. The CDR3 totals 16 residues. Trimming at V came to 3 bases and at J to 4 bases, leaving 5 bases not matched to a gene. Germline lookup yields CDR1 KGHDR and CDR2 SFDVKD. Here the CDR3 reads CATSDGDRVGTGELFF. The CDR3 DNA is TGTGCCACCAGTGATGGGGACAGGGTGGGCACCGGGGAGCTGTTTTTT.

Only a few counts were recorded for this clone. The chain employs TRBV10-3 and TRBJ1-2; tentative D call: TRBD1 (6 bases). CDR1 is ENHRY, CDR2 SYGVKD, per germline. The CDR3 is 14 amino acids. With 10 bases removed from V and 6 bases from J, the gap between germline ends came to 21 bases. The CDR3 nucleotides are TGTGCCACCGGAAACACTCGGACAGTCCATGGCTACACCTTC. This gives the protein CATGNTRTVHGYTF.

This clone was counted between two and nine times. The J gene is TRBJ2-3, the V gene TRBV4-1, with no clear D. This CDR3 has 16 amino acids. The germline V gene encodes CDR1 MGHRA and CDR2 YSYEKL. V lost 1 base, J lost 2 bases, and 13 bases lay in between. The CDR3 DNA reads as TGCGCCAGCAGCCAAGTCGACCTGGTTGTCACAGATACGCAGTATTTT. Residues: CASSQVDLVVTDTQYF.

J is TRBJ2-7 and V is TRBV28; 11 bases line up with TRBD1. The CDR3 loop spans 13 amino acids. With 3 bases clipped from V and 7 bases from J, the junction kept 2 bases outside the gene matches. Germline V gene lookup returns CDR1 MDHEN and CDR2 SYDVKM. The CDR3 reads CASSLGQGGEQYF. As DNA, the CDR3 is TGTGCCAGCAGTTTGGGACAGGGGGGTGAGCAGTACTTC.

The chain couples TRBV5-1 to TRBJ2-4, with 10 bases that match TRBD1. The CDR3 runs to 17 residues. The V gene end was trimmed by 4 bases and the J gene end by 4 bases; junction bases not matched to a gene: 11. CDR1 is SGHRS, CDR2 YFSETQ, per germline. The CDR3 here is CASSGSGTGAGKNIQYF. CDR3 bases: TGCGCCAGCAGCGGGAGTGGGACAGGGGCCGGAAAAAACATTCAGTACTTC. The whole variable domain, remainder taken from reference TRBV5-1 and TRBJ2-4, is KAGVTQTPRYLIKTRGQQVTLSCSPISGHRSVSWYQQTPGQGLQFLFEYFSETQRNKGNFPGRFSGRQFSNSRSEMNVSTLELGDSALYLCASSGSGTGAGKNIQYFGAGTRLSVL.

The chain joins TRBV19 to TRBJ2-1; no reliable D call. This CDR3 region has 16 residues. Trimming left V 3 bases short and J 0 bases short, with 12 bases between. The V gene's germline CDR1 is LNHDA and CDR2 SQIVND (reference sequence). DNA of the CDR3: TGTGCCAGTAGTATCTATCCGTCTAGCTCCTACAATGAGCAGTTCTTC. It yields the protein CASSIYPSSSYNEQFF.

The gene calls are TRBV15 and TRBJ1-2; a possible D gene is TRBD1 (5 bases). V was trimmed by 3 bases and J by 0 bases, leaving 11 bases between them. This CDR3 spans 15 amino acids. CDR1 LNHNV and CDR2 YYDKDF come from the germline V gene (reference sequence). CDR3 residues: CATSSKTEPNYGYTF. The CDR3 nucleotides are TGTGCCACCAGCAGTAAGACAGAACCTAACTATGGCTACACCTTC.